Listed below are T cell receptor beta chains from one sample, sequenced in a study of memory CD8 T cells in hepatitis C reinfection. Sequencing used immunoSEQ multiplex PCR; TCRdb keeps in-frame clones, though not all of them. This table holds approximately 50,000 clones, around nine tenths found once. Sequencing was carried out using naive CD8+ T cells sorted from blood. All receptors come from a man in his late teens or twenties with hepatitis C virus infection. CDR3s include the opening cysteine and the closing phenylalanine or tryptophan. A D gene is named only where the DNA matches it firmly. Clone size, where shown, is once, few, many, or a class for clones that have expanded.

>TRBV27|NA|TRBJ2-1|14|NA
TGTGCCAGCACCCGAGGGACTTCCTACAATGAGCAGTTCTTC
CASTRGTSYNEQFF
>TRBV9|TRBD2|TRBJ2-1|14|NA
TGTGCCAGCAGCGTAGCCCTGGGGGGGGATGAGCAGTTCTTC
CASSVALGGDEQFF
>TRBV7-9|NA|TRBJ2-7|14|NA
TGTGCCAGCAGCCTACCCGGACTCTCCTACGAGCAGTACTTC
CASSLPGLSYEQYF
>TRBV4-1|NA|TRBJ2-4|16|NA
TGCGCCAGCAGCCAAGACCTGGGCGGGGGCGAAAACATTCAGTACTTC
CASSQDLGGGENIQYF
>TRBV13|NA|TRBJ2-5|13|once
TGTGCCAGCAGCCCTGGATCGGAGGGGACCCAGTACTTC
CASSPGSEGTQYF
>TRBV5-5|TRBD1|TRBJ2-2|15|NA
TGTGCCAGCAGCTCCGGGACAGGGCGGGACGGGGAGCTGTTTTTT
CASSSGTGRDGELFF
>TRBV27|TRBD2|TRBJ2-1|17|NA
TGTGCCAGCACCGAACTAGCGGGAGGTCGCTCCTACAATGAGCAGTTCTTC
CASTELAGGRSYNEQFF
>TRBV28|NA|TRBJ2-7|15|NA
TGTGCCAGCAGTTTAGGCGTCCTCAGGGGTTTCGAGCAGTACTTC
CASSLGVLRGFEQYF
>TRBV6-1|TRBD1|TRBJ2-1|15|NA
TGTGCCAGCAGTGAACTTAGACAGGGCGGGAATGAGCAGTTCTTC
CASSELRQGGNEQFF
>TRBV16|TRBD1|TRBJ2-5|15|NA
TGTGCCAGCAGCCGGGACAGGGCCGAACAAGAGACCCAGTACTTC
CASSRDRAEQETQYF
>TRBV9|NA|TRBJ2-5|14|few
TGTGCCAGCAGCGACCGACAGGGAGGAGAGACCCAGTACTTC
CASSDRQGGETQYF
>TRBV9|NA|TRBJ2-6|15|NA
TGTGCCAGCAGCGGGGGGCCGCCGAAGGCCAACGTCCTGACTTTC
CASSGGPPKANVLTF
>TRBV11-2|TRBD1|TRBJ1-5|17|NA
TGTGCCAGCAGCCCACTGACAGGGGATTTCGGCAATCAGCCCCAGCATTTT
CASSPLTGDFGNQPQHF
>TRBV10-2|NA|TRBJ2-5|14|NA
TGCGCCACCTGGAGGGAGGGGGAGAAACAGACCCAGTACTTC
CATWREGEKQTQYF
>TRBV7-9|TRBD1|TRBJ2-3|14|NA
TGTGCCAGCCGACAGGGGGCGCGCACAGATACGCAGTATTTT
CASRQGARTDTQYF
>TRBV7-8|NA|TRBJ2-3|16|once
TGTGCCAGCAGCGCCAATAGCGCTCTAGGCACAGATACGCAGTATTTT
CASSANSALGTDTQYF